This T cell receptor (beta chain) was sequenced in a study of response to subunit inactivated influenza vaccine. Using its own MiXCR run on the RT-PCR reads, TCRdb lists one record per CDR3 protein. The sample lists 750,000 to 850,000 distinct CDR3 sequences, approximately 18% seen once, with roughly a tenth in the top ten. This CDR3 region has 13 residues. The V end was cut by 3 bases, the J end by 2 bases, with 10 bases between. Germline V gene sequence: CDR1 DFQATT, CDR2 SNEGSKA (reference sequence). The clonotype comes from a man aged 50 to 60 who received an inactivated influenza vaccine. This chain links TRBV20-1 with TRBJ2-5, with D unclear. This sample comprised PBMCs from blood, obtained roughly 5 days after vaccination. The CDR3 is CSASRYPQETQYF. Here the CDR3 DNA reads TGCAGTGCTAGTCGATATCCACAAGAGACCCAGTACTTC.